This T cell receptor beta chain emerged from a study of radiotherapy plus CTLA-4 blockade in lung cancer. The CDR3 has 11 amino acids. Germline lookup yields CDR1 SNHLY and CDR2 FYNNEI. The V gene lost 6 bases and the J gene lost 8 bases, with 7 bases spanning the gap. The data were produced by immunoSEQ multiplex PCR, yet TCRdb's version contains in-frame clones alone and is incomplete. The sample yields around 130,000 clones, more than 80% seen once. This TCR derives from a human donor with non-small cell lung cancer that progressed on radiotherapy plus ipilimumab. The chain is built from TRBV2 and TRBJ1-4, with a possible D match to TRBD1 (5 bases). This specimen was peripheral blood, taken from a patient treated with radiotherapy plus ipilimumab. CDR3 protein: CASSEGEKLFF. CDR3 nucleotide sequence: TGTGCCAGCAGCGAGGGGGAAAAACTGTTTTTT.